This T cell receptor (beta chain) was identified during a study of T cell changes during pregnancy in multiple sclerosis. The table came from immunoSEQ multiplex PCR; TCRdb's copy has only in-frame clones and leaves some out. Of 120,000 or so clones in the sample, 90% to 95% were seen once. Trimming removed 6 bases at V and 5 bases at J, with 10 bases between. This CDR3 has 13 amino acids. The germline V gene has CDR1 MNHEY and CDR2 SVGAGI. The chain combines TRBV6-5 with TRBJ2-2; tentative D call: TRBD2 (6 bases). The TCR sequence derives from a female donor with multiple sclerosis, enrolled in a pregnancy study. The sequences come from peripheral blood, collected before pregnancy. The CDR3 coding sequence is TGTGCCAGCAGAGGGAGCGGGACCGGGGAGCTGTTTTTT. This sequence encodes CASRGSGTGELFF.